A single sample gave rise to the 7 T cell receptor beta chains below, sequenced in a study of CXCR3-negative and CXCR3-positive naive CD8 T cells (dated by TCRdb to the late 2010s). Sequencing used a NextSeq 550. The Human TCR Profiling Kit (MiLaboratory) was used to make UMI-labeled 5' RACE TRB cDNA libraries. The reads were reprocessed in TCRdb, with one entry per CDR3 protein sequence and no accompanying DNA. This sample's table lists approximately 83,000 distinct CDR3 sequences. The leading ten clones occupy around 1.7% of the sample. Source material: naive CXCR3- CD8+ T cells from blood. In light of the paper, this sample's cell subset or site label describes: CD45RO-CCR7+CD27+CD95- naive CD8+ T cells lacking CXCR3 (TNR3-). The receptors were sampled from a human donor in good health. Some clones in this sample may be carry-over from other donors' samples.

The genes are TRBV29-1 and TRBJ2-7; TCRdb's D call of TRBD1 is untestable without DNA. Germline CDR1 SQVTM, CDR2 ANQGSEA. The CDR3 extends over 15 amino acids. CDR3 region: CSVEDPRDPNYEQYF.

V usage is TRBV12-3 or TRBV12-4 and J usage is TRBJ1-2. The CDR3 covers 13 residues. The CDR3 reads CASSLSAYGDYTF.

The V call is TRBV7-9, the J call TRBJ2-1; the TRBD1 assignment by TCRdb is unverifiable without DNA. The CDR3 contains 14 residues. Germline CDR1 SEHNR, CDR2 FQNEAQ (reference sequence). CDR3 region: CASSLVIQGNEQFF.

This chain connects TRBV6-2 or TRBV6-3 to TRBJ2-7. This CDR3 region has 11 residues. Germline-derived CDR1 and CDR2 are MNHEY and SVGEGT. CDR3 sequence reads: CASSENDEQYF.

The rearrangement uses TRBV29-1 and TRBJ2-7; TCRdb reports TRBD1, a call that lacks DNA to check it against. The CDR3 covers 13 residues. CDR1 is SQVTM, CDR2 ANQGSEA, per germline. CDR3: CSVGAQGAGEQYF.

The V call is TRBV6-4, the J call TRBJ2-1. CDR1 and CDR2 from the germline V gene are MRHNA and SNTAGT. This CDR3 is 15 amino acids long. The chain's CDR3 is CASSITSNSYNEQFF.

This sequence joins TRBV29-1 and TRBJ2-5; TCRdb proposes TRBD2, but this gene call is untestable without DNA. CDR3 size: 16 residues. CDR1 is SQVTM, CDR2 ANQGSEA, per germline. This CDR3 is CSVGVLIAGTVETQYF.